The 23 T cell receptor beta chains listed next were all sequenced from one sample in a study of shared clonotypes between healthy human individuals. Some clones are missing from TCRdb's copy, which holds only in-frame ones; the method was immunoSEQ multiplex PCR. The sample records about 800,000 clones, 90% to 98% being singletons. Naive CD8 cells, CD45RO-negative and positively selected for CCR7, excluded terminally differentiated effector memory CD45RA+ cells. Sequencing was carried out using naive CD8+ T cells sorted from blood. These receptors were collected from a man in his thirties or forties in good health.

As for this clone: This CDR3 is also generated by other DNA sequences in the sample. The V gene is TRBV18, the J gene TRBJ2-7; perhaps TRBD2 as D (5 bases). Germline CDR1 KGHSH, CDR2 LQKENI. The CDR3 is made up of 14 amino acids. Trimming took 3 bases from V and 2 from J, leaving 11 bases between them. CDR3 sequence (DNA): TGTGCCAGCTCACCGCCTGGAGGACCCTACGAGCAGTACTTC. Its translation is CASSPPGGPYEQYF.

With respect to this clone: Other DNA sequences of this sample code for an identical CDR3. The rearrangement joins TRBV7-2 to TRBJ2-7; a possible D gene is TRBD1 (6 bases). The CDR3 sequence is 14 residues long. Germline loops: CDR1 SGHTA, CDR2 FQGNSA. Trimming took 0 bases from V and 0 from J, leaving 6 bases between them. In DNA, the CDR3 is TGTGCCAGCAGCTTAGCGACAGGCTCCTACGAGCAGTACTTC. Its protein product is CASSLATGSYEQYF.

The chain is built from TRBV5-1 and TRBJ2-1; D might be TRBD1 or TRBD2, each matching 5 bases. CDR3 length: 14 amino acids. Trimming removed 0 bases at V and 5 bases at J, with 9 bases between. Germline loops: CDR1 SGHRS, CDR2 YFSETQ. Here the CDR3 reads CASSLGGSNNEQFF. DNA for the CDR3: TGCGCCAGCAGCTTGGGGGGGAGTAACAATGAGCAGTTCTTC.

This clone was recorded only once. The chain has TRBV28 and TRBJ2-7; D uncertain. The CDR3 is 15 residues long. The V gene lost 3 bases and the J gene lost 5 bases, with 17 bases spanning the gap. Germline assignment: CDR1 MDHEN and CDR2 SYDVKM. The CDR3 is CASSFFKTSSHEQYF. The CDR3 bases are TGTGCCAGCAGTTTTTTCAAGACCTCGAGCCACGAGCAGTACTTC.

The chain recombines TRBV28 with TRBJ1-5, with D perhaps TRBD1 (6 bases). The V end lost 3 bases, the J end lost 6 bases, and 12 bases lay between the germline ends. Per germline, CDR1 MDHEN and CDR2 SYDVKM. The CDR3 has 14 amino acids. The CDR3 here is CASSFTGRSQPQHF. Here the CDR3 DNA reads TGTGCCAGCAGTTTCACAGGGCGGAGTCAGCCCCAGCATTTT. The full variable domain, in which reference TRBV28 and TRBJ1-5 provide the parts outside the CDR3, is DVKVTQSSRYLVKRTGEKVFLECVQDMDHENMFWYRQDPGLGLRLIYFSYDVKMKEKGDIPEGYSVSREKKERFSLILESASTNQTSMYLCASSFTGRSQPQHFGDGTRLSIL.

V usage is TRBV4-3 and J usage is TRBJ2-7, with 8 bases aligning to TRBD2. CDR3 length: 14 amino acids. V was pared by 3 bases and J by 5 bases, with 6 bases of the junction left unmatched. The V gene's germline CDR1 is LGHNA and CDR2 YSLEER. CDR3 coding DNA: TGCGCCAGCAGCCAGAGCGGGAGTCTCGACGAGCAGTACTTC. Translation gives CASSQSGSLDEQYF.

The rearrangement joins TRBV7-9 to TRBJ2-7; D call uncertain. The CDR3 has 13 residues. V lost 5 bases and J lost 2, with 10 bases in between. Germline V gives CDR1 SEHNR, CDR2 FQNEAQ (reference sequence). CDR3 nucleotides: TGTGCCAGCAGCCAGTCGGGCACCTACGAGCAGTACTTC. Encoded protein: CASSQSGTYEQYF.

This sequence joins TRBV27 and TRBJ1-2; perhaps TRBD1 as D (6 bases). This CDR3 is 16 amino acids long. V was trimmed by 2 bases and J by 1 base, leaving 14 bases between them. CDR1 is MNHEY, CDR2 SMNVEV, per germline (reference sequence). DNA for the CDR3: TGTGCCAGCAGTTTAAACAGGGTTATGGTTAACTATGGCTACACCTTC. Translating gives CASSLNRVMVNYGYTF.

The V gene is TRBV10-2, the J gene TRBJ2-7, with D maybe TRBD2 (6 bases). This CDR3 has 11 residues. V dropped 2 bases and J dropped 7 bases, with 6 bases sitting between them. CDR1 and CDR2 (germline): WSHSY, SAAADI. In DNA form, the CDR3 reads TGCGCCAGCAGTGAGGGGAGGGAGCAGTACTTC. Amino acid sequence: CASSEGREQYF.

Notes on this clone: Other DNA sequences in this sample translate to the same CDR3. The chain links TRBV27 to TRBJ1-2; D is perhaps TRBD1 (6 bases). Trimming removed 2 bases at V and 4 bases at J, with 8 bases between. In germline, CDR1 is MNHEY, CDR2 SMNVEV (reference sequence). The CDR3 consists of 13 residues. The CDR3 bases are TGTGCCAGCAGTTTAGAACAGGGCTATGGCTACACCTTC. Residues: CASSLEQGYGYTF.

V usage is TRBV29-1 and J usage is TRBJ2-1, with unresolved D. Germline CDR1 reads SQVTM; CDR2 reads ANQGSEA. The V and J ends lost 4 bases and 8 bases respectively, with 27 bases between them. The CDR3 covers 17 residues. The CDR3 sequence: CSVGAFTASIKVDEQFF. In DNA form, the CDR3 reads TGCAGCGTTGGGGCTTTCACAGCTTCTATAAAGGTAGATGAGCAGTTCTTC.

V gene TRBV7-6 combines with J gene TRBJ2-1; D gene ambiguous. CDR3 length: 14 residues. Deletions cut 0 bases from V and 4 bases from J, with 7 bases between. The germline V gene encodes CDR1 SGHVS and CDR2 FNYEAQ. CDR3: CASSLAPSYNEQFF. CDR3 nucleotide sequence: TGTGCCAGCAGCTTAGCTCCTAGTTACAATGAGCAGTTCTTC.

The chain uses TRBV4-1 and TRBJ1-5; D unresolved. Germline CDR1 reads MGHRA; CDR2 reads YSYEKL. Trimming pared 0 bases from V and 0 bases from J, leaving 21 bases between. The CDR3 loop spans 20 amino acids. Here the CDR3 reads CASSQDHPERRTYSNQPQHF. In nucleotides, the CDR3 is TGCGCCAGCAGCCAAGATCATCCGGAGCGGCGAACATATAGCAATCAGCCCCAGCATTTT.

In its sample, this clone was seen once. The J gene is TRBJ1-1, the V gene TRBV7-9; no clear D. The length of the CDR3 is 13 residues. CDR1 is SEHNR, CDR2 FQNEAQ, per germline (reference sequence). V was cut by 6 bases and J by 1 base, with 9 bases left in between. The CDR3 is CASRTTENTEAFF. The DNA for the CDR3 is TGTGCCAGCAGGACGACCGAGAACACTGAAGCTTTCTTT.

This rearrangement joins TRBV15 to TRBJ2-7; D could derive from TRBD1 or TRBD2 (5 bases each). Germline CDR1 and CDR2: LNHNV and YYDKDF (reference sequence). The CDR3 loop spans 16 amino acids. V dropped 5 bases and J dropped 3 bases, with 20 bases sitting between them. The CDR3, as DNA: TGTGCCACCAGCCCTAGACACGGGACGGCCTTCTACGAGCAGTACTTC. Its translation is CATSPRHGTAFYEQYF.

V gene TRBV7-6 combines with J gene TRBJ2-7; 12 bases line up with TRBD2. Germline loops: CDR1 SGHVS, CDR2 FNYEAQ. The ends lost 3 bases at V and 5 bases at J; junction bases unmatched: 5. This CDR3 region has 15 residues. The CDR3 region is CASSLRLAGADEQYF. The CDR3 nucleotides read TGTGCCAGCAGCTTGAGACTAGCGGGAGCCGACGAGCAGTACTTC. Filled out from reference TRBV7-6 and TRBJ2-7, the complete variable domain reads GAGVSQSPRYKVTKRGQDVALRCDPISGHVSLYWYRQALGQGPEFLTYFNYEAQQDKSGLPNDRFSAERPEGSISTLTIQRTEQRDSAMYRCASSLRLAGADEQYFGPGTRLTVT.

V is TRBV2 and J is TRBJ2-7; tentatively, D is TRBD1 or TRBD2 (6 bases each). V was clipped by 7 bases and J by 3 bases, with 19 bases between them. This CDR3 contains 15 residues. Germline assignment: CDR1 SNHLY and CDR2 FYNNEI. CDR3 nucleotide sequence: TGTGCCAGCACCGAGTACGGGGGCGCCGTCTACGAGCAGTACTTC. The encoded protein is CASTEYGGAVYEQYF.

The J gene is TRBJ2-7, the V gene TRBV6-5, with D unresolved. V shed 2 bases and J shed 0 bases, with 11 bases lying between them. CDR3 size: 15 residues. Per germline, CDR1 MNHEY and CDR2 SVGAGI. CDR3 residues: CASSYRPPPSYEQYF. For the CDR3, the DNA is TGTGCCAGCAGTTACCGACCCCCACCCTCCTACGAGCAGTACTTC.

As to this clone: In the same sample, other DNA sequences code for this CDR3. The J gene is TRBJ2-7, the V gene TRBV27; the D gene could be TRBD1 or TRBD2 (6 bases each). Trimming took 6 bases from V and 4 from J, leaving 13 bases between them. Germline V lookup: CDR1 MNHEY, CDR2 SMNVEV (reference sequence). The CDR3 contains 13 residues. Here the CDR3 DNA reads TGTGCCAGCAGCTTAAGGGGGGTATACGAGCAGTACTTC. Its protein product is CASSLRGVYEQYF.

The chain recombines TRBV7-3 with TRBJ2-1, with 9 bases matching TRBD1. Looked up from germline, CDR1 is SGHTA and CDR2 is FQGTGA. J was trimmed by 10 bases and V by 2 bases; bases with no gene match: 6. CDR3 length equals 14 residues. CDR3 in amino acids: CASSLGTGKSEQFF. The CDR3 DNA reads as TGTGCCAGCAGCTTAGGGACAGGGAAGAGCGAGCAGTTCTTC.

The rearrangement joins TRBV7-9 to TRBJ2-7, with D unclear. The CDR3 loop spans 12 amino acids. The germline V gene has CDR1 SEHNR and CDR2 FQNEAQ (reference sequence). V was clipped by 1 base and J by 5 bases, with 6 bases between them. The CDR3 bases are TGTGCCAGCAGCTTAGGATCGAACGAGCAGTACTTC. This translates into CASSLGSNEQYF. Drawing the rest from reference TRBV7-9 and TRBJ2-7, the complete variable domain is DTGVSQNPRHKITKRGQNVTFRCDPISEHNRLYWYRQTLGQGPEFLTYFQNEAQLEKSRLLSDRFSAERPKGSFSTLEIQRTEQGDSAMYLCASSLGSNEQYFGPGTRLTVT.

The chain uses TRBV10-2 and TRBJ2-1; tentative D call: TRBD2 (5 bases). Between the trimmed V and J ends, which lost 5 bases and 0 bases, there was a span of 11 bases. This CDR3 spans 15 amino acids. CDR1 is WSHSY, CDR2 SAAADI, per germline. CDR3 loop: CASSPGLPSYNEQFF. The CDR3 DNA is TGCGCCAGCAGTCCAGGACTGCCCTCCTACAATGAGCAGTTCTTC.

The V call is TRBV2, the J call TRBJ2-7; D unclear. Trimming removed 7 bases from V and 2 bases from J, with 9 bases in between. The CDR3 runs to 12 residues. CDR1 and CDR2 (germline): SNHLY, FYNNEI. The CDR3 sequence is CASTPGPYEQYF. CDR3 nucleotide sequence: TGTGCCAGCACCCCAGGCCCCTACGAGCAGTACTTC.